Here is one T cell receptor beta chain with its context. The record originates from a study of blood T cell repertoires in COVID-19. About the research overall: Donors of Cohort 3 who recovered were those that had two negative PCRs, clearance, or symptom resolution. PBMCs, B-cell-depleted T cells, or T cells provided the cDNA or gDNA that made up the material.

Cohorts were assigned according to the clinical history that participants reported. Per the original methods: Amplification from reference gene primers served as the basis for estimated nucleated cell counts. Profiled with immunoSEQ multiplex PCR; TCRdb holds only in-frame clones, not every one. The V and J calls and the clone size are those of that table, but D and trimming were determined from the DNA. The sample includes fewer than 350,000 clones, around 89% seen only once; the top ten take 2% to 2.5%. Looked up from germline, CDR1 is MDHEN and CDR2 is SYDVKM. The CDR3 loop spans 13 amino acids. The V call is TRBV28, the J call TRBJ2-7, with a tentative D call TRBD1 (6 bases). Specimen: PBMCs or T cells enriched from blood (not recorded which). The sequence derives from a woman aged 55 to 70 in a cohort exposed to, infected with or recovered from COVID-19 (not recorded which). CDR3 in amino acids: CGSRTEVFGEQYF. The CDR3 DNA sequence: TGTGGATCTCGGACAGAAGTCTTCGGAGAGCAGTACTTC.